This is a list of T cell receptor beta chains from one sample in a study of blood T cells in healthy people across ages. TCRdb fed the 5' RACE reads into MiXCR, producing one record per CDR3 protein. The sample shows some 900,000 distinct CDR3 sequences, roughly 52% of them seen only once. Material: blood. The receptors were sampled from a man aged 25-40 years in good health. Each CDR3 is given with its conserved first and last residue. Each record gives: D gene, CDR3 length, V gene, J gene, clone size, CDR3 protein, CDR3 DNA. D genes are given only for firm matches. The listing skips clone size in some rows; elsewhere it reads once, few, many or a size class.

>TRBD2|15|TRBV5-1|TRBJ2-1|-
CASSLVAGAANEQFF
TGCGCCAGCAGCTTGGTAGCGGGGGCGGCAAATGAGCAGTTCTTC
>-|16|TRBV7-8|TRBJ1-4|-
CASSREGGTENEKLFF
TGTGCCAGCAGCAGGGAAGGCGGGACGGAAAATGAAAAACTGTTTTTT
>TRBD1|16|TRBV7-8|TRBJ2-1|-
CASSLGEGTGRNEQFF
TGTGCCAGCAGCTTGGGGGAGGGGACAGGGCGCAATGAGCAGTTCTTC
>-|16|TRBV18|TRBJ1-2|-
CASSPVSQGSNYGYTF
TGTGCCAGCTCACCAGTATCCCAGGGGAGTAACTATGGCTACACCTTC
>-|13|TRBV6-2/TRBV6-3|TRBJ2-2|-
CASSRQAYGELFF
TGTGCCAGCAGCCGGCAGGCTTACGGGGAGCTGTTTTTT
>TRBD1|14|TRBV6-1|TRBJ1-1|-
CASIIWVQGESAFF
TGTGCCAGCATCATTTGGGTACAGGGGGAATCGGCTTTCTTT
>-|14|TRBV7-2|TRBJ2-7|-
CASKSPGPTYEQYF
TGTGCCAGCAAGAGTCCGGGACCCACCTACGAGCAGTACTTC
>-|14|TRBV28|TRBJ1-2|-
CASNLGRGLYGYTF
TGTGCCAGCAACTTAGGTCGGGGACTCTATGGCTACACCTTC
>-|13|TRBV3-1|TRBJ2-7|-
CASSQVRSYEQYF
TGTGCCAGCAGCCAAGTCAGGAGTTACGAGCAGTACTTC
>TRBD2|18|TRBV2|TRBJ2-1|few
CASSEDGASGENYNEQFF
TGTGCCAGCAGTGAAGACGGGGCGAGCGGGGAAAACTACAATGAGCAGTTCTTC